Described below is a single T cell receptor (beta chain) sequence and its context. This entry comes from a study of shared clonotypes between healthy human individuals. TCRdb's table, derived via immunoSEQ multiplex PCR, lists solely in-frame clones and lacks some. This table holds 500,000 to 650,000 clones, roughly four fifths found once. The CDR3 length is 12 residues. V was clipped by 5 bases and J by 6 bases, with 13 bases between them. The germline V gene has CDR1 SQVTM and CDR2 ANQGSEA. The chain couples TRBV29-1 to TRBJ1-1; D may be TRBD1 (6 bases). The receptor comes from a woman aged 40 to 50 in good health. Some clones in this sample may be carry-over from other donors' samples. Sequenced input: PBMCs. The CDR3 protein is CSVSQGGAEAFF. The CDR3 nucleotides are TGCAGCGTTTCACAGGGAGGGGCTGAAGCTTTCTTT.